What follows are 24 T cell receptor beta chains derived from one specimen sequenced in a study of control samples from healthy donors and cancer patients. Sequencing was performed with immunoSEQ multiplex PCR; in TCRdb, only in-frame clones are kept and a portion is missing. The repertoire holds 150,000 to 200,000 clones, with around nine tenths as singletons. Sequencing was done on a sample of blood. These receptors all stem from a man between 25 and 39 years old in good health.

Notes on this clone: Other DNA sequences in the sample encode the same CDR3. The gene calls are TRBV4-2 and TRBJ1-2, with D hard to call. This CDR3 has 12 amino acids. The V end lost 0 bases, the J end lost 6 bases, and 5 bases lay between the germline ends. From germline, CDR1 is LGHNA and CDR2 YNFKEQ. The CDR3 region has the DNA TGTGCCAGCAGCCAAGACGCTGATGGCTACACCTTC. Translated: CASSQDADGYTF.

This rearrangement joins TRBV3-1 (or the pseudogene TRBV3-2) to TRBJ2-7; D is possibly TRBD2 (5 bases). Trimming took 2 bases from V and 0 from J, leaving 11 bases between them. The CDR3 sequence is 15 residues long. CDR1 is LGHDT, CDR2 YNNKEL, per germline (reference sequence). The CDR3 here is CASSQIPGSSYEQYF. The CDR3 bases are TGTGCCAGCAGCCAAATCCCGGGATCCTCCTACGAGCAGTACTTC.

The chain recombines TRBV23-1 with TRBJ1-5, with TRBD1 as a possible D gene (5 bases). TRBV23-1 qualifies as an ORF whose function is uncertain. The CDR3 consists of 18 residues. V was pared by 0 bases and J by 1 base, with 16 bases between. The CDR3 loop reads CASSQSGTGLGSNQPQHF. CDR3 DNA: TGCGCCAGCAGTCAATCGGGGACGGGGCTGGGAAGCAATCAGCCCCAGCATTTT.

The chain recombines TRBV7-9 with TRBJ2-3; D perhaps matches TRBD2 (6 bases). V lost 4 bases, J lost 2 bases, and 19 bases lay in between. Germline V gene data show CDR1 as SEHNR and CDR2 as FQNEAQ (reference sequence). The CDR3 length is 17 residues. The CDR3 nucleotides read TGTGCCAGCAGCTCTATACTAGCAGGTTCTAACACAGATACGCAGTATTTT. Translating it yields CASSSILAGSNTDTQYF.

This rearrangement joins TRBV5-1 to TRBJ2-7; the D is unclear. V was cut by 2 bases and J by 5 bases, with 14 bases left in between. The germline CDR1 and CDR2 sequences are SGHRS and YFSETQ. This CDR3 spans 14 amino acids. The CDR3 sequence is CASSLLHQSDEQYF. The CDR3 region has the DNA TGCGCCAGCAGCTTACTACACCAGTCCGACGAGCAGTACTTC.

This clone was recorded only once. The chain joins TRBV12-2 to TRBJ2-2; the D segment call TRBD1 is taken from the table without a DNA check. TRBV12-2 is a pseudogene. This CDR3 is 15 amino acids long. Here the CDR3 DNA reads TGTGCAAGTCGCCCCAGGGAACGAAACACCGGGGAGCTGTTTTTT. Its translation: CASRPRERNTGELFF.

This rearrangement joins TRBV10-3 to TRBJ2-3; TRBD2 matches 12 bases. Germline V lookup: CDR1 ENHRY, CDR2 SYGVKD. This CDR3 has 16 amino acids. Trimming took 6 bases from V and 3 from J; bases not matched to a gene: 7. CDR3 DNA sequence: TGTGCCATCAGAGGATCTAGCGGGGGGGCTACAGATACGCAGTATTTT. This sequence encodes CAIRGSSGGATDTQYF.

DNA for the CDR3: TGCGCCAGCAGCTTGGGGCAGTCAGGATCCTACGAGCAGTACTTC. It is translated as CASSLGQSGSYEQYF. The chain couples TRBV5-1 to TRBJ2-7; D ambiguous. Trimming pared 0 bases from V and 1 base from J, leaving 11 bases between. Germline CDR1 and CDR2: SGHRS and YFSETQ. There are 15 residues in the CDR3.

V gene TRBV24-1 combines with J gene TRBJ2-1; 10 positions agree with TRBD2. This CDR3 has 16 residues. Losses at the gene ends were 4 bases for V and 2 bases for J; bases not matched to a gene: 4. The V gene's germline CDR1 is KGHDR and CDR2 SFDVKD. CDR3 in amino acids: CATSETGTSAYNEQFF. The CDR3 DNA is TGTGCCACCAGTGAAACCGGGACTAGCGCCTACAATGAGCAGTTCTTC.

The CDR3 is CASSLRENQPQHF. The DNA for the CDR3 is TGTGCCAGCAGTTTAAGGGAGAATCAGCCCCAGCATTTT. This chain uses TRBV27 with TRBJ1-5, with no clear D. CDR3 length equals 13 residues. Germline assignment: CDR1 MNHEY and CDR2 SMNVEV (reference sequence). Trimming stripped 2 bases from V and 4 bases from J, with 6 bases between.

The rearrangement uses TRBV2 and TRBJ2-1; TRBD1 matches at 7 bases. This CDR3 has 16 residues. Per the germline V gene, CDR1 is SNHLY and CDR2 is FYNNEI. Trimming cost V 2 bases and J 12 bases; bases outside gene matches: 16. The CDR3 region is CASSERRTGAVGGQFF. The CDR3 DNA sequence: TGTGCCAGCAGTGAAAGGAGGACAGGCGCCGTGGGCGGGCAGTTCTTC.

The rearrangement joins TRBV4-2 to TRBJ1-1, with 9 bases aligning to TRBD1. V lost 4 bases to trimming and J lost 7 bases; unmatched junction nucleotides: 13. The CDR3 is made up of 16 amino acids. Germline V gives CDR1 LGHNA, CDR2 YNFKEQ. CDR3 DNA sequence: TGTGCCAGCAGCCCCCCGACAGGGGGTGGACGGGTTGAAGCTTTCTTT. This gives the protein CASSPPTGGGRVEAFF.

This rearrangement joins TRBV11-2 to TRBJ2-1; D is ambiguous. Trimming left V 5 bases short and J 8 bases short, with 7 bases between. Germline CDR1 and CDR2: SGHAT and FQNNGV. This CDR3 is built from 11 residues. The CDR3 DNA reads TGTGCCAGCAGCACGACTGATGAGCAGTTCTTC. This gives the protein CASSTTDEQFF.

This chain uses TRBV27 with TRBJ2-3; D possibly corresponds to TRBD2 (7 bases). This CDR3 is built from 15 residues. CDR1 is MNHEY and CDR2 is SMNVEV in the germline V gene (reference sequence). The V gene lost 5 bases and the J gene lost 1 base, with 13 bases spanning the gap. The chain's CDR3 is CASSPLGGRTDTQYF. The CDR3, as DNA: TGTGCCAGCAGTCCCTTGGGGGGGCGCACAGATACGCAGTATTTT.

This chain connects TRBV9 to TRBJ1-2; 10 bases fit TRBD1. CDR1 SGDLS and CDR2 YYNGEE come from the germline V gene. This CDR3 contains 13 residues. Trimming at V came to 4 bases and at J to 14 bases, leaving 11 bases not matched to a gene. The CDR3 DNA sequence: TGTGCCAGCAGCTCGACAGGGGGCCCCTTAGGGACCTTC. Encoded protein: CASSSTGGPLGTF.

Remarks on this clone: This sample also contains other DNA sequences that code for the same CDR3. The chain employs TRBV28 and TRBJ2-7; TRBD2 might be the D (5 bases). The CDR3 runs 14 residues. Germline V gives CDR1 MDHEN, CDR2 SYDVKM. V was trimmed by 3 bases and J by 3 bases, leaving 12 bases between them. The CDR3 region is CASSFGLADYEQYF. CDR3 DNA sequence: TGTGCCAGCAGTTTCGGGCTAGCAGACTACGAGCAGTACTTC.

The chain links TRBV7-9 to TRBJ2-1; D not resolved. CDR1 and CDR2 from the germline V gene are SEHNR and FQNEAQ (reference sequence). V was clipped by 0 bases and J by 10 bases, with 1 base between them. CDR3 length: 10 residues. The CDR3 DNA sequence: TGTGCCAGCAGCTTAGCGGAGCAGTTCTTC. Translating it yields CASSLAEQFF.

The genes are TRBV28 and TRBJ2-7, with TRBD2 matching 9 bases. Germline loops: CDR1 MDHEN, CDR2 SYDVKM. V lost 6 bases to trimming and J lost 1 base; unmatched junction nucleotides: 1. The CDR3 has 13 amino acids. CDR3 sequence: CASRAGGSYEQYF. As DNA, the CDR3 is TGTGCCAGCAGAGCGGGAGGTTCCTACGAGCAGTACTTC.

CDR3 in amino acids: CASSPPEAPGNTIYF. The CDR3 nucleotides are TGTGCCAGCAGTCCACCAGAGGCCCCTGGAAACACCATATATTTT. J is TRBJ1-3 and V is TRBV28; D is undetermined. The V end was cut by 5 bases, the J end by 2 bases, with 13 bases between. Germline V gene sequence: CDR1 MDHEN, CDR2 SYDVKM. This CDR3 spans 15 amino acids.

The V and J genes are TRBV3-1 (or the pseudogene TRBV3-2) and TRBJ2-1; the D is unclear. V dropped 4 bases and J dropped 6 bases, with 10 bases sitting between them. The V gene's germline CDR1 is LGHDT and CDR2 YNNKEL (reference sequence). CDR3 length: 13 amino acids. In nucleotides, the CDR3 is TGTGCCAGCAGCCGCCTGACCGTCAATGAGCAGTTCTTC. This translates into CASSRLTVNEQFF.

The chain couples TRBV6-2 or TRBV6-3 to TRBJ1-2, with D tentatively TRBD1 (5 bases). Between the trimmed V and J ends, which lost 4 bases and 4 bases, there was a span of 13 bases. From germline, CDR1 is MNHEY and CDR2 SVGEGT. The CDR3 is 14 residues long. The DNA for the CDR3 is TGTGCCAGCAGTTTAATACAGGAGCGCTATGGCTACACCTTC. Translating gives CASSLIQERYGYTF.

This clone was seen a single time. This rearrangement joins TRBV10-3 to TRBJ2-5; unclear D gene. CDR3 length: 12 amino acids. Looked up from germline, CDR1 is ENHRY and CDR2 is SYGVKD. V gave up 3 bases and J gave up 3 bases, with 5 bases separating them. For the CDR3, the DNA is TGTGCCATCAGTGAAAATGAAGAGACCCAGTACTTC. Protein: CAISENEETQYF.

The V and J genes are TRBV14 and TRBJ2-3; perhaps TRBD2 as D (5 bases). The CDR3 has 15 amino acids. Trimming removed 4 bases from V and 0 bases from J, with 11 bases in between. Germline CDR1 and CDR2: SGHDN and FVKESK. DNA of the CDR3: TGTGCCAGCAGCCGGGCGGGTACTAGCACAGATACGCAGTATTTT. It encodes CASSRAGTSTDTQYF.

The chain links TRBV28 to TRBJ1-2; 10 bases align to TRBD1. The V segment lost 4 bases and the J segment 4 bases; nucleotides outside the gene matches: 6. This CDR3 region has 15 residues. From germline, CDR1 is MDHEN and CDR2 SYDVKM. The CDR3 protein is CASSSGQGNTYGYTF. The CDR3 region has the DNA TGTGCCAGCAGTTCGGGACAGGGGAACACCTATGGCTACACCTTC.